This TCR beta chain was sequenced for a study of T-cell memory formation after mild COVID-19. Study-level information: Clusters of TCRs were largely donor specific. The study's findings and limits: Among contracting clones, CD4+ were mainly CM/EM and CD8+ enriched in EMRA.

This CDR3 contains 16 residues. From the 5' RACE reads, TCRdb called clonotypes with MiXCR, one entry per CDR3 protein. This sample has some 290,000 distinct CDR3 sequences; around 16% occur once, and the top ten carry 22%. As regards this clonotype: The antigen remains unidentified.

The rearrangement joins TRBV21-1 to TRBJ1-4; the DNA was not compared with TRBD1, the D call given in the table. TRBV21-1 is classified as a pseudogene. The sequenced sample consisted of PBMCs or a T cell subset sorted from them (not recorded which). This TCR was recovered from a young man who had mild COVID-19 (a few samples of this study predate the infection). Cell type and time point are not known. The CDR3 loop reads CASSKACQDINEKLFF. The CDR3 region has the DNA TGTGCCAGCAGCAAAGCGTGCCAGGACATCAATGAAAAACTGTTTTTT.